This T cell receptor beta chain was sequenced during a study of blood T cell repertoires in COVID-19. Whole-study context: PBMCs, B-cell-depleted T cells, or T cells were the source of the cDNA or gDNA that made up the material.

Original handling: Estimation of nucleated cell counts relied on the amplification of reference gene primers. Data came from immunoSEQ multiplex PCR; TCRdb stores just in-frame clones and leaves some out. V and J calls and clone size are those listed in that table; D and trimming were worked out from the DNA. Seen here are over 110,000 clones, over 70% observed once, and the top ten hold roughly 3.9%. All enrollees were about 18 to 89 years old and from about two dozen US areas. The CDR3 spans 14 residues. Trimming at V came to 5 bases and at J to 14 bases, leaving 10 bases not matched to a gene. CDR1 SGHAT and CDR2 FQNNGV come from the germline V gene.

V usage is TRBV11-2 and J usage is TRBJ2-2; 11 bases align to TRBD2. The receptor was derived from a man in his fifties in a cohort exposed to, infected with or recovered from COVID-19 (not recorded which). Sequencing was carried out using PBMCs or T cells enriched from blood (not recorded which). The chain's CDR3 is CASSRLAGPLLLFF. The CDR3 bases are TGTGCCAGCAGCAGACTAGCGGGGCCTTTGCTACTGTTTTTT.